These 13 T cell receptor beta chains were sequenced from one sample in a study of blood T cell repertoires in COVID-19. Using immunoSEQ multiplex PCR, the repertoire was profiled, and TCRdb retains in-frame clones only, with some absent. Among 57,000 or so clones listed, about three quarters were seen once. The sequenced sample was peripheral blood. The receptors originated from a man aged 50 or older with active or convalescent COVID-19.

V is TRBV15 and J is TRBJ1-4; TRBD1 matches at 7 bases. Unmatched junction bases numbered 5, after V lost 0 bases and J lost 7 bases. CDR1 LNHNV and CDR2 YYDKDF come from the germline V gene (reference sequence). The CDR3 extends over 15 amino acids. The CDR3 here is CATSRDVSGGEKLFF. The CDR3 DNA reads TGTGCCACCAGCAGAGATGTCTCAGGGGGTGAAAAACTGTTTTTT.

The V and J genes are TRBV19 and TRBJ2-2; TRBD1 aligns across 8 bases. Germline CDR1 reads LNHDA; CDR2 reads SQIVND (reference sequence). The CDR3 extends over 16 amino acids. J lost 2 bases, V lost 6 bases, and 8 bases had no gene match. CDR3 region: CASSNPGGQNTGELFF. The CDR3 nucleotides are TGTGCCAGTAGCAATCCAGGGGGCCAAAACACCGGGGAGCTGTTTTTT.

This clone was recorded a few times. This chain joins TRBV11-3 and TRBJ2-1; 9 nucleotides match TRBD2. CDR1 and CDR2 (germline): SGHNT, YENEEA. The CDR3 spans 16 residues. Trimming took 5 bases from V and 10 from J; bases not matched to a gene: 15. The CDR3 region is CASSISTGLALGEQFF. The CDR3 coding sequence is TGTGCCAGCAGCATATCTACGGGACTAGCCCTAGGCGAGCAGTTCTTC.

The CDR3 here is CASSLSGEQFF. CDR3 sequence (DNA): TGTGCCAGCAGTCTTAGCGGAGAGCAGTTCTTC. The chain couples TRBV6-5 to TRBJ2-1, with D tentatively TRBD2 (6 bases). Germline CDR1 is MNHEY and CDR2 is SVGAGI. V was pared by 5 bases and J by 10 bases, with 9 bases between. This CDR3 is built from 11 residues.

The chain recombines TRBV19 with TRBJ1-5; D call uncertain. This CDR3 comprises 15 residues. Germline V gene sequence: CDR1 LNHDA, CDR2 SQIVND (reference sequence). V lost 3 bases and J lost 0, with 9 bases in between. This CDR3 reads CASSIVAVSNQPQHF. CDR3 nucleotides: TGTGCCAGTAGTATTGTCGCAGTTAGCAATCAGCCCCAGCATTTT. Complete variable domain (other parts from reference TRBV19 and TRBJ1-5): DGGITQSPKYLFRKEGQNVTLSCEQNLNHDAMYWYRQDPGQGLRLIYYSQIVNDFQKGDIAEGYSVSREKKESFPLTVTSAQKNPTAFYLCASSIVAVSNQPQHFGDGTRLSIL.

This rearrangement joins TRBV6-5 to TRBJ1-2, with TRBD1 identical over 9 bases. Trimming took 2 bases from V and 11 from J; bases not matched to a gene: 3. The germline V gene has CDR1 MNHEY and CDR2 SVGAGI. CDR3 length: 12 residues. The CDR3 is CASSYGTGQYTF. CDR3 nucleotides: TGTGCCAGCAGTTACGGGACAGGGCAATACACCTTC.

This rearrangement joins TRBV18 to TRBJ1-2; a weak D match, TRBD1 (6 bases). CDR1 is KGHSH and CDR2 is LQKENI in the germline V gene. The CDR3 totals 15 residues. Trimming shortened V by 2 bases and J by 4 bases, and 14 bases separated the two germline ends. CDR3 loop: CASSPDFGGRYGYTF. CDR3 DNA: TGTGCCAGCTCACCAGATTTTGGGGGCCGCTATGGCTACACCTTC.

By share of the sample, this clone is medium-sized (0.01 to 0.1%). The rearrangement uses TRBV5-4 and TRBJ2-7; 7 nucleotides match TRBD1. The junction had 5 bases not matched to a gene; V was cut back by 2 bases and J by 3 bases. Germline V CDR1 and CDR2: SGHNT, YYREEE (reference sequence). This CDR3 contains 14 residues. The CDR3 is CASSFGAGGYEQYF. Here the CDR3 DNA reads TGTGCCAGCAGCTTTGGAGCAGGGGGCTACGAGCAGTACTTC.

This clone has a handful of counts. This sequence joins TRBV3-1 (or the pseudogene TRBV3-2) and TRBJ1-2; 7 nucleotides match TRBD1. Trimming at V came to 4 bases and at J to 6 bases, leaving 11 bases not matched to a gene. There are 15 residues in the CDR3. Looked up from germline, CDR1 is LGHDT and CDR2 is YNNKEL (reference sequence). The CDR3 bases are TGTGCCAGCAGCCCCGGACAGGTCAGCGATCATGGCTACACCTTC. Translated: CASSPGQVSDHGYTF.

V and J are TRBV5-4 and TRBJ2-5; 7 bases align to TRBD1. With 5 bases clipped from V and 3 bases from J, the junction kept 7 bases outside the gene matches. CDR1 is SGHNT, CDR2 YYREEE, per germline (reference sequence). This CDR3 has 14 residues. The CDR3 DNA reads TGTGCCAGCAGGTATGCCGGGACAGAAGAGACCCAGTACTTC. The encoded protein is CASRYAGTEETQYF.

The CDR3 DNA reads as TGTGCCAGCAGCCCCCGGGGAAACACCATATATTTT. Translating gives CASSPRGNTIYF. The V call is TRBV13, the J call TRBJ1-3; D is undetermined. The CDR3 totals 12 residues. CDR1 is PRHDT and CDR2 is FYEKMQ in the germline V gene (reference sequence). The V end lost 5 bases, the J end lost 4 bases, and 6 bases lay between the germline ends.

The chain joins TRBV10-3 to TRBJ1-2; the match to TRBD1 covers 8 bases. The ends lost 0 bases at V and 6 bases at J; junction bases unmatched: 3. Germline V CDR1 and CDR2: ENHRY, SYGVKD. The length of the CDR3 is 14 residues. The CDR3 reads CAISESGQDDGYTF. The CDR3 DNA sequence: TGTGCCATCAGTGAGTCGGGACAGGATGATGGCTACACCTTC.

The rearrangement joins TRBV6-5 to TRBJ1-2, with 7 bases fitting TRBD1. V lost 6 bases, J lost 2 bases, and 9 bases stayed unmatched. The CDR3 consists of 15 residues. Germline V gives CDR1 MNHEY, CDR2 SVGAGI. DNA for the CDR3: TGTGCCAGCAGGGTCGACAGGGTTACAAACTATGGCTACACCTTC. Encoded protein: CASRVDRVTNYGYTF.